The 24 T cell receptor beta chains reported below all come from one sample, sequenced in a study of CD8 T cells in ankylosing spondylitis. TCRdb itself ran the 5' RACE reads through MiXCR, one entry per CDR3 protein. The sample shows 250,000 to 350,000 distinct CDR3 sequences, 20% of them seen only once. The material sequenced was blood, either unsorted or a sorted T cell fraction (not recorded which). The receptors originated from a male donor with ankylosing spondylitis or in good health (not recorded which).

The V gene is TRBV7-8, the J gene TRBJ2-1; 11 nucleotides align to TRBD2. Germline lookup yields CDR1 SGHVS and CDR2 FQNEAQ. CDR3 length equals 15 residues. V lost 1 base, J lost 8 bases, and 4 bases stayed unmatched. The CDR3 loop is CASSLVAGGFHEQFF. DNA for the CDR3: TGTGCCAGCAGCTTAGTAGCGGGAGGGTTCCATGAGCAGTTCTTC. The variable domain in full, with the rest retrieved from reference TRBV7-8 and TRBJ2-1, is GAGVSQSPRYKVAKRGQDVALRCDPISGHVSLFWYQQALGQGPEFLTYFQNEAQLDKSGLPSDRFFAERPEGSVSTLKIQRTQQEDSAVYLCASSLVAGGFHEQFFGPGTRLTVL.

In this sample, this clonotype turned up many times. This rearrangement joins TRBV5-1 to TRBJ1-4; D not resolved. This CDR3 contains 17 residues. The V gene's germline CDR1 is SGHRS and CDR2 YFSETQ. V shed 0 bases and J shed 5 bases, with 17 bases lying between them. The CDR3 region is CASSLAGGGKQNEKLFF. CDR3 sequence (DNA): TGCGCCAGCAGCTTGGCTGGAGGCGGGAAACAGAATGAAAAACTGTTTTTT.

The chain joins TRBV12-3 or TRBV12-4 to TRBJ2-1, with TRBD2 matching 11 bases. This CDR3 comprises 14 residues. V lost 6 bases to trimming and J lost 9 bases; unmatched junction nucleotides: 7. Written as DNA, the CDR3 is TGTGCCAGCAGCTCACTAGCGGGGGTTGCTGAGCAGTTCTTC. It is translated as CASSSLAGVAEQFF.

This clonotype came up a few times. V gene TRBV4-1 combines with J gene TRBJ1-4; no clear D. V was shortened by 4 bases and J by 0 bases, with 6 bases between the two germline ends. The CDR3 is made up of 14 amino acids. From germline, CDR1 is MGHRA and CDR2 YSYEKL. CDR3: CASSRPATNEKLFF. In nucleotides, the CDR3 is TGCGCCAGCAGCCGACCAGCAACTAATGAAAAACTGTTTTTT.

The chain uses TRBV5-1 and TRBJ2-3; TRBD2 matches at 9 bases. Germline CDR1 is SGHRS and CDR2 is YFSETQ. Losses at the gene ends were 4 bases for V and 2 bases for J; bases not matched to a gene: 5. The CDR3 runs to 15 residues. In DNA form, the CDR3 reads TGCGCCAGCAGCGCTAGCGGGATAAACACAGATACGCAGTATTTT. This codes for CASSASGINTDTQYF.

A few counts support this clonotype. The DNA of the CDR3 is TGTGCCAGCAGCGCTGCCTTGAGCGGCCCCAATGTCTGCGAGCAGTACGTC. The encoded protein is CASSAALSGPNVCEQYV. This chain links TRBV9 with TRBJ2-7, with a tentative D call TRBD2 (5 bases). Germline V lookup: CDR1 SGDLS, CDR2 YYNGEE. Trimming pared 3 bases from V and 6 bases from J, leaving 25 bases between. CDR3 length: 17 amino acids.

The chain uses TRBV12-3 or TRBV12-4 and TRBJ2-5; no clear D gene. The CDR3 has 13 amino acids. The V gene lost 3 bases and the J gene lost 5 bases, with 10 bases spanning the gap. As DNA, the CDR3 is TGTGCCAGCAGTTTCAATTTGGGGGAGACCCAGTACTTC. Translating gives CASSFNLGETQYF.

The rearrangement links TRBV7-2 to TRBJ2-3, with D perhaps TRBD2 (6 bases). This CDR3 has 12 amino acids. Germline V CDR1 and CDR2: SGHTA, FQGNSA. The V end lost 6 bases, the J end lost 6 bases, and 10 bases lay between the germline ends. For the CDR3, the DNA is TGTGCCAGCAGAACCAGCGGGGATACGCAGTATTTT. Translating it yields CASRTSGDTQYF.

This clonotype showed up many times. This chain connects TRBV24-1 to TRBJ2-2; D unresolved. Looked up from germline, CDR1 is KGHDR and CDR2 is SFDVKD. The CDR3 covers 16 residues. Trimming removed 3 bases at V and 1 base at J, with 11 bases between. CDR3 sequence: CATSDPDGRNTGELFF. In nucleotides, the CDR3 is TGTGCCACCAGTGATCCGGACGGTCGGAACACCGGGGAGCTGTTTTTT.

This clonotype was picked up a small number of times. The V call is TRBV6-5, the J call TRBJ2-3; D might be TRBD2 (6 bases). This CDR3 is built from 14 residues. In germline, CDR1 is MNHEY, CDR2 SVGAGI. V was shortened by 3 bases and J by 3 bases, with 10 bases between the two germline ends. The CDR3 DNA sequence: TGTGCCAGCAGTTATAATCGGGGGACAGATACGCAGTATTTT. Its translation is CASSYNRGTDTQYF.

This chain uses TRBV12-3 or TRBV12-4 with TRBJ2-2, with 10 bases fitting TRBD2. This CDR3 contains 16 residues. V was pared by 8 bases and J by 6 bases, with 12 bases of the junction left unmatched. CDR3 amino acids: CASDFSLAGVAGELFF. CDR3 bases: TGTGCCAGCGATTTCTCCCTAGCGGGAGTGGCCGGGGAGCTGTTTTTT.

This clonotype has only a few counts. This sequence joins TRBV2 and TRBJ2-1; D is unresolved. V was shortened by 0 bases and J by 6 bases, with 9 bases between the two germline ends. Germline values: CDR1 SNHLY, CDR2 FYNNEI. CDR3 size: 14 residues. DNA for the CDR3: TGTGCCAGCAGTGAAGCCGGCTGGGGCAATGAGCAGTTCTTC. This gives the protein CASSEAGWGNEQFF.

The chain joins TRBV5-1 to TRBJ2-1; D call uncertain. This CDR3 has 15 residues. Germline assignment: CDR1 SGHRS and CDR2 YFSETQ. The V gene lost 4 bases and the J gene lost 0 bases, with 11 bases spanning the gap. The DNA for the CDR3 is TGCGCCAGCAGCAACGACACCCGCTCCTACAATGAGCAGTTCTTC. Its protein is CASSNDTRSYNEQFF.

The chain employs TRBV20-1 and TRBJ2-1, with 16 nucleotides matching TRBD2. The germline gives CDR1 DFQATT, CDR2 SNEGSKA (reference sequence). After removal of 1 base from V and 0 bases from J, the junction contained 9 bases not matched to a gene. This CDR3 is built from 20 residues. The chain's CDR3 is CSARAVPGLAGGSSYNEQFF. The CDR3 DNA reads TGCAGTGCTAGAGCTGTACCGGGACTAGCGGGGGGGAGCTCCTACAATGAGCAGTTCTTC.

This rearrangement joins TRBV5-1 to TRBJ2-2, with 7 nucleotides matching TRBD1. The CDR3 sequence is 15 residues long. V shed 1 base and J 5 bases; nucleotides not matched to a gene: 5. CDR1 is SGHRS and CDR2 is YFSETQ in the germline V gene. CDR3 in DNA: TGCGCCAGCAGCTTGACGGCAGGGGGAACCGGGGAGCTGTTTTTT. Its protein product is CASSLTAGGTGELFF.

Regarding this clonotype: The junction departs from germline at one end; a sequencing error may be responsible. V gene TRBV20-1 combines with J gene TRBJ2-3, with D maybe TRBD2 (5 bases). This CDR3 contains 12 residues. The germline V gene encodes CDR1 DFQATT and CDR2 SNEGSKA (reference sequence). The CDR3 is CSTRKDISTQYF. In nucleotides, the CDR3 is TGCAGTACTAGGAAGGATATAAGCACGCAGTATTTT.

Regarding this clonotype: The junction shows a germline mismatch at one end, possibly a read error. The chain combines TRBV10-2 with TRBJ2-3, with 8 positions matching TRBD2. CDR1 and CDR2 (germline): WSHSY, SAAADI. This CDR3 contains 15 residues. CDR3 amino acids: CASSERGGSTVTQYF. The CDR3 region has the DNA TGCGCCAGCAGTGAGCGGGGGGGAAGCACAGTTACGCAGTATTTT.

This clonotype was counted ten times or more. The chain is built from TRBV4-2 and TRBJ1-4; D gene unclear. Trimming removed 0 bases from V and 2 bases from J, with 7 bases in between. Germline V gene data show CDR1 as LGHNA and CDR2 as YNFKEQ. This CDR3 comprises 15 residues. The CDR3 nucleotides are TGTGCCAGCAGCCAAGATCCGGTGACTAATGAAAAACTGTTTTTT. Translated: CASSQDPVTNEKLFF.

This clonotype showed up just a few times. The chain carries TRBV2 and TRBJ2-3; TRBD2 matches 11 bases. Germline values: CDR1 SNHLY, CDR2 FYNNEI. V lost 6 bases and J lost 1; bases outside the gene matches: 21. The CDR3 sequence is 21 residues long. CDR3 sequence reads: CASSFVRDRTSGLKGTDTQYF. The CDR3 DNA follows: TGTGCCAGCAGCTTCGTCAGGGACCGGACTAGCGGGTTAAAGGGCACAGATACGCAGTATTTT.

This clonotype was seen more than once but under ten times. The chain joins TRBV5-1 to TRBJ1-6; perhaps TRBD1 as D (5 bases). The germline V gene has CDR1 SGHRS and CDR2 YFSETQ. This CDR3 region has 14 residues. Deletions cut 6 bases from V and 5 bases from J, with 12 bases between. This CDR3 reads CASTKVGDNSPLHF. The CDR3 bases are TGCGCCAGCACCAAGGTGGGGGATAATTCACCCCTCCACTTT.

The V gene is TRBV20-1, the J gene TRBJ2-5; 8 positions agree with TRBD2. Trimming at V came to 2 bases and at J to 1 base, leaving 6 bases not matched to a gene. This CDR3 region has 15 residues. Per the germline V gene, CDR1 is DFQATT and CDR2 is SNEGSKA (reference sequence). CDR3 residues: CSARNLAGPQETQYF. The CDR3 DNA is TGCAGTGCTAGAAATCTAGCGGGCCCCCAAGAGACCCAGTACTTC.

This chain uses TRBV28 with TRBJ1-1; TRBD1 is a possible D gene (5 bases). V dropped 6 bases and J dropped 6 bases, with 20 bases sitting between them. Germline CDR1 is MDHEN and CDR2 is SYDVKM. This CDR3 region has 15 residues. CDR3 sequence: CASSPPGRSWAEAFF. The CDR3 region has the DNA TGTGCCAGCAGCCCCCCAGGGCGGTCATGGGCTGAAGCTTTCTTT.

V usage is TRBV6-1 and J usage is TRBJ2-1, with 14 bases fitting TRBD2. This CDR3 region has 15 residues. Per germline, CDR1 MNHNS and CDR2 SASEGT. V trimming: 8 bases; J trimming: 5 bases; junction bases outside the gene matches: 5. The CDR3 DNA is TGTGCCAGCCAACCGGGACTAGCGGGAGACAATGAGCAGTTCTTC. Protein product: CASQPGLAGDNEQFF.

V gene TRBV9 combines with J gene TRBJ2-2, with TRBD2 matching 13 bases. In germline, CDR1 is SGDLS, CDR2 YYNGEE. Germline trimming cut 4 bases from V and 3 bases from J; bases unmatched to any gene: 6. CDR3 length: 17 residues. The CDR3 nucleotides are TGTGCCAGCAGCCGCACTAGCGGGAGGGGGTACACCGGGGAGCTGTTTTTT. Its protein product is CASSRTSGRGYTGELFF.